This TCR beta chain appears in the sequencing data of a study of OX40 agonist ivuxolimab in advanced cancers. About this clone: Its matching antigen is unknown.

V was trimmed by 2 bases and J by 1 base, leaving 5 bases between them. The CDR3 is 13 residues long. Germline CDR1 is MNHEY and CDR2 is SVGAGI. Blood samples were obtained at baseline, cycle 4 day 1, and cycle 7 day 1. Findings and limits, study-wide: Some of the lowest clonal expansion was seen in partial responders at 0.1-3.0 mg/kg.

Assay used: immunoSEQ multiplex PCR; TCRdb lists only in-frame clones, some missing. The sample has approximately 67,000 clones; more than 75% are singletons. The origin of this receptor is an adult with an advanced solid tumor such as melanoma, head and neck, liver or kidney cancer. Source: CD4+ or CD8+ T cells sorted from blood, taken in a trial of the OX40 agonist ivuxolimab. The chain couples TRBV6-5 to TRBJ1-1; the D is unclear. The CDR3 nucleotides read TGTGCCAGCAGTTACGGGCGGAACACTGAAGCTTTCTTT. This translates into CASSYGRNTEAFF.